This TCR beta chain was sequenced for a study of T cells in Graves' hyperthyroidism and ophthalmopathy. Study-wide results and limits: Ophthalmopathy onset followed model prediction by a median about six months. Blood held most thyroid clonotypes expanded above 0.001 frequency.

Amplification of TCR beta CDR3 regions was performed using RNA transcripts as template. HTBI primers were used for first-round RT-PCR of the TCR CDR3. TCRdb re-derived calls from the multiplex PCR reads in MiXCR, one entry per CDR3 protein. The sample holds hundreds of thousands of distinct CDR3 sequences, approximately 44% seen once. The study based diagnoses on clinical symptoms, serum thyroxine and TRAb, thyroid ultrasound and orbital computed tomography. In regard to this clonotype: The antigen remains unidentified.

This TCR came from a woman between 18 and 29 years old with Graves' hyperthyroidism. Sequences were obtained from peripheral blood or thyroid tissue (not recorded which).

The CDR3 DNA sequence: TGTGCCAGCAGTTTACAACCTAAACTGTTTTTT. Its protein is CASSLQPKLFF. The J gene is TRBJ1-4, the V gene TRBV27, with D hard to call. Germline V gene lookup returns CDR1 MNHEY and CDR2 SMNVEV (reference sequence). Trimming removed 2 bases from V and 11 bases from J, with 6 bases in between. The CDR3 loop spans 11 amino acids.